This is a list of T cell receptor beta chains from one sample in a study of cytomegalovirus exposure and HLA in healthy donors. Measured with immunoSEQ multiplex PCR; TCRdb has only the in-frame clones, and not every one. The top ten hold more than 7.5% of the sample, which has 40,000 or so clones, about 90% seen once. The sequencing sample was made of PBMCs. The origin of the receptors is a woman in her forties in good health and CMV-seropositive. Each CDR3 is given without its conserved first and last residue. The order of the fields is V gene, J gene, CDR3 protein.

>TRBV28|TRBJ1-2
ASSSRLGFIVYGYT
>TRBV28|TRBJ2-3
ASSLFSSGRDTQY
>TRBV30|TRBJ1-5
AWNRGMSQPQH
>TRBV7-2|TRBJ1-1
ASSTYGRGTEAF
>TRBV7-2|TRBJ2-1
ASSFLGTGPTNEQF
>TRBV4-1|TRBJ2-7
ASSSTGFGYEQY
>TRBV6-1|TRBJ1-5
ASSVTGVYPDQPQH
>TRBV10-1|TRBJ1-6
ASSRTGFGSPLH
>TRBV27|TRBJ2-7
ASSFRTSGTSYEQY
>TRBV7-6|TRBJ2-1
ASSSGETSRVEQF
>TRBV6-1|TRBJ1-2
ASTRANYGYT
>TRBV11-2|TRBJ2-7
ASSLGFSSYEQY
>TRBV6-5|TRBJ2-4
ASSTGAKNIQY
>TRBV13|TRBJ1-2
ASRGTGINYGYT
>TRBV18|TRBJ2-2
ASSRSQVTGELF
>TRBV25-1|TRBJ2-7
ASSEGYGRAEYEQY
>TRBV7-9|TRBJ1-1
ASSKTGGDTEAF
>TRBV15|TRBJ1-4
ATSRDRGTEKLF
>TRBV18|TRBJ2-5
ASSPPTGRETQY
>TRBV5-6|TRBJ1-1
ASSLTVMNTEAF
>TRBV6-5|TRBJ1-4
ASSYAAGGNEKLF
>TRBV7-9|TRBJ1-4
ASSLGLGSEKLF
>TRBV18|TRBJ2-5
ASSPSGDQETQY
>TRBV14|TRBJ1-4
ASSQVVPAAGKLF
>TRBV7-9|TRBJ2-7
ASSPTRGRGGNYEQY
>TRBV5-4|TRBJ2-1
ASSRDSPVSKYNEQF
>TRBV5-1|TRBJ2-7
ASRQDVYSYEQY
>TRBV18|TRBJ1-5
ASSPSRGQPQH
>TRBV29-1|TRBJ1-2
SVPPDREDGYT
>TRBV2|TRBJ2-7
ASSVGDTRRYEQY
>TRBV4-1|TRBJ2-7
ASSLAATSGYEQY
>TRBV15|TRBJ2-4
ATTRRRLAGGLAKNIQY
>TRBV29-1|TRBJ1-2
SVKNPGYGYT
>TRBV7-2|TRBJ1-2
ASSLARLAGNPYGYT
>TRBV6-6|TRBJ2-2
ASTYTGELF
>TRBV5-8|TRBJ2-7
ASSSRLDLYEQY
>TRBV7-6|TRBJ2-5
ASSLVTSSETQY
>TRBV7-2|TRBJ1-5
ASSLGEDQPQH
>TRBV6-1|NA
ASRDTISSYEQY
>TRBV19|TRBJ1-2
ASTVRGRANGYT
>TRBV27|TRBJ2-1
ASSFQAGQSYNEQF
>TRBV2|TRBJ2-4
ASRSLTKNIQY
>TRBV4-1|NA
ASSQAPRAETYEQY
>TRBV7-6|TRBJ1-1
ASSSRPQGSRGAF
>TRBV18|TRBJ1-3
ASSPTTGSSSGNTIY
>TRBV18|TRBJ1-4
ASSPTTQGRGEKLF
>TRBV6-4|TRBJ2-1
ASSDPGTRLF
>TRBV27|TRBJ2-7
ASIELSTGEQY
>TRBV19|TRBJ1-1
ASSIIRTGGGEAF